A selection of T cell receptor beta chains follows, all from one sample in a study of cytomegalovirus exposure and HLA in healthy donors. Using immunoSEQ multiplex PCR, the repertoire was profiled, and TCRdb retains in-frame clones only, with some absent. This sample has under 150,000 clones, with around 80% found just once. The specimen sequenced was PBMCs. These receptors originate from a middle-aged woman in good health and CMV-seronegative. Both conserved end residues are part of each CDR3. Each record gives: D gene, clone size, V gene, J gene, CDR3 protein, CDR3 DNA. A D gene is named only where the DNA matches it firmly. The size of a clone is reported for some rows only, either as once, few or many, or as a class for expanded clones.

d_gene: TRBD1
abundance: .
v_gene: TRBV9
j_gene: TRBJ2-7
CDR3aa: CASSVGTGYPNEQYF
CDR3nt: TGTGCCAGCAGCGTGGGGACAGGGTATCCTAACGAGCAGTACTTC

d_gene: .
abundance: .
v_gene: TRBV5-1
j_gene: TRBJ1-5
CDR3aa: CASSLPLSLRNQPQHF
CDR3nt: TGCGCCAGCAGCCTACCTTTATCGTTAAGAAATCAGCCCCAGCATTTT

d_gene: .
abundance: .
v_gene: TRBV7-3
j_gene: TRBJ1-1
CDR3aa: CASSSLGDITEAFF
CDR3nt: TGTGCCAGCAGCAGTTTAGGGGATATCACTGAAGCTTTCTTT

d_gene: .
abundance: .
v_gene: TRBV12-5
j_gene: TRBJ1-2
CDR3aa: CASGLGGLPNYGYTF
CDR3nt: TGTGCTAGTGGTTTGGGAGGGCTGCCTAACTATGGCTACACCTTC

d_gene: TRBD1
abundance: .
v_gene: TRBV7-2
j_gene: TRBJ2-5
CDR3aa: CASSSEGQGAGTQYF
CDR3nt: TGTGCCAGCAGCTCCGAGGGACAGGGGGCGGGGACCCAGTACTTC

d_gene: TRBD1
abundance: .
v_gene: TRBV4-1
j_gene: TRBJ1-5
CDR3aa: CASSQGDRANQPQHF
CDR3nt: TGCGCCAGCAGCCAGGGGGACAGGGCCAATCAGCCCCAGCATTTT

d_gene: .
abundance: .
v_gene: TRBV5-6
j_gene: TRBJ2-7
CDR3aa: CASSWTPGAYEQYF
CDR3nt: TGTGCCAGCAGCTGGACTCCCGGGGCCTACGAGCAGTACTTC

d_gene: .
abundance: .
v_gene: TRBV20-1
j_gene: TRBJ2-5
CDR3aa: CSARDSETQYF
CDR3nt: TGCAGTGCTAGAGATTCGGAGACCCAGTACTTC

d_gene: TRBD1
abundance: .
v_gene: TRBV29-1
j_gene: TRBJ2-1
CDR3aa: CSVEVTGDSYNEQFF
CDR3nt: TGCAGCGTTGAGGTAACAGGGGATTCCTACAATGAGCAGTTCTTC

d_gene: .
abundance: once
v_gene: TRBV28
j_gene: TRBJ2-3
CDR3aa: CASSLGRSTDTQYF
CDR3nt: TGTGCCAGCAGTTTAGGGCGTAGCACAGATACGCAGTATTTT

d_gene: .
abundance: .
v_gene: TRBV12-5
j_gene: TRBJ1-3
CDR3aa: CASGLVIPNPFGQSSSGNTIYF
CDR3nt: TGTGCTAGTGGTTTGGTAATCCCGAATCCATTTGGACAGTCTTCCTCTGGAAACACCATATATTTT

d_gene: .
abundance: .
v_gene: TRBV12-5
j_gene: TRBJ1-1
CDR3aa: CASGPSVNTEAFF
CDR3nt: TGTGCTAGTGGTCCATCAGTGAACACTGAAGCTTTCTTT

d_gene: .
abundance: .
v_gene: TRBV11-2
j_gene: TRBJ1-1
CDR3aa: CASSINWSPRVTEAFF
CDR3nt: TGTGCCAGCAGTATAAATTGGTCCCCCCGGGTCACTGAAGCTTTCTTT

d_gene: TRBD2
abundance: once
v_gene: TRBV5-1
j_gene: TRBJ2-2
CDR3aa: CASSDASLAGGNTGELFF
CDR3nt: TGCGCTAGCAGCGATGCTTCGCTAGCGGGAGGAAACACCGGGGAGCTGTTTTTT

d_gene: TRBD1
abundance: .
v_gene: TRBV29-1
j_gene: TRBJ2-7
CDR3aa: CSVEGDRVHEQYF
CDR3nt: TGCAGCGTTGAAGGGGACAGGGTCCACGAGCAGTACTTC

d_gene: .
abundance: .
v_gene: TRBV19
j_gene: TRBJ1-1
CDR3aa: CASSILRGATEAFF
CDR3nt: TGTGCCAGTAGTATACTACGGGGAGCGACTGAAGCTTTCTTT

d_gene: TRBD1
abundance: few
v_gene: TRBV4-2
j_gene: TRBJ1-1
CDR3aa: CASSRDRGTRTFF
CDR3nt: TGTGCCAGCAGCCGGGACAGGGGAACTCGAACTTTCTTT

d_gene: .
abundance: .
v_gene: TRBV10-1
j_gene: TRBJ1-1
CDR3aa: CASSGRGEERTEAFF
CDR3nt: TGCGCCAGCAGTGGAAGGGGCGAAGAGAGGACTGAAGCTTTCTTT

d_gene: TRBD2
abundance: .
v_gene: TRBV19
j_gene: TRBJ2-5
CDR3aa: CASSPSGRGETQYF
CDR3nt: TGTGCCAGTAGCCCTAGCGGGAGGGGGGAGACCCAGTACTTC

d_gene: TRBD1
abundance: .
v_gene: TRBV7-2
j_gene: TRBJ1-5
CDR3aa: CASSGGQLNQPQHF
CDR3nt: TGTGCCAGCAGCGGGGGACAGCTCAATCAGCCCCAGCATTTT

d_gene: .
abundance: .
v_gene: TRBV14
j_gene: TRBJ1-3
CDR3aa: CASSQDSARVGNTIYF
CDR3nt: TGTGCCAGCAGCCAAGACTCCGCCAGGGTTGGAAACACCATATATTTT

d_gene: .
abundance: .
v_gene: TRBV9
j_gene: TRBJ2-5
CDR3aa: CASSVGTVGETQYF
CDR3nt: TGTGCCAGCAGCGTAGGGACAGTAGGGGAGACCCAGTACTTC

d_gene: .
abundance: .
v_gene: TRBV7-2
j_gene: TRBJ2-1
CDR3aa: CASSLDGGTRNEQFF
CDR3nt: TGTGCCAGCAGCTTAGACGGGGGAACGAGGAATGAGCAGTTCTTC

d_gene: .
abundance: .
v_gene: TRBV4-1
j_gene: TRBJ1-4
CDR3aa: CASSQQGANEKLFF
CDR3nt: TGCGCCAGCAGCCAACAAGGGGCTAATGAAAAACTGTTTTTT

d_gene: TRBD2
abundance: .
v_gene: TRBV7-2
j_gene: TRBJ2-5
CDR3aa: CASSRGLEGPQETQYF
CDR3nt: TGTGCCAGCAGCCGCGGACTAGAGGGACCCCAAGAGACCCAGTACTTC

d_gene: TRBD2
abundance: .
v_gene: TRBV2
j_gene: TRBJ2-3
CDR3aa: CASRGPRTSGTDTQYF
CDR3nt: TGTGCCAGCAGGGGACCTAGGACTAGCGGCACAGATACGCAGTATTTT

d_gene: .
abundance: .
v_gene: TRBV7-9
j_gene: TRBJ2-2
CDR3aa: CASIDTSHGTGELFF
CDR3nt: TGTGCCAGCATTGATACTAGCCACGGCACCGGGGAGCTGTTTTTT

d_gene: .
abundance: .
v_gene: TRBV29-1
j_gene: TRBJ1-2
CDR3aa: CSVREGRINYGYTF
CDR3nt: TGCAGCGTCCGGGAGGGCAGGATAAACTATGGCTACACCTTC

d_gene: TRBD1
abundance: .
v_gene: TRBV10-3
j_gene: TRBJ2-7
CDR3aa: CAISEGQGIGEQYF
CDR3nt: TGTGCCATCAGTGAGGGACAGGGTATTGGCGAGCAGTACTTC